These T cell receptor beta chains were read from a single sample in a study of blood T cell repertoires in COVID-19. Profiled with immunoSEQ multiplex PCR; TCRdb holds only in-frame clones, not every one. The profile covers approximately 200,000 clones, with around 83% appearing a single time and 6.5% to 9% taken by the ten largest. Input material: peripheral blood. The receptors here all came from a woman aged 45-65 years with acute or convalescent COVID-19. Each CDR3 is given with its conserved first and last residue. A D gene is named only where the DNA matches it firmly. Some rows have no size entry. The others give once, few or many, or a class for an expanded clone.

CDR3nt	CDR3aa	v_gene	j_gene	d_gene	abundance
TGTGCCAGTAGTATAGCCGGACAGAACACTGAAGCTTTCTTT	CASSIAGQNTEAFF	TRBV19	TRBJ1-1	.	.
TGTGCCAGCAGTGAGGACAACTACGAGCAGTACTTC	CASSEDNYEQYF	TRBV3-1/TRBV3-2	TRBJ2-7	.	.
TGTGCCAGCAGTGCCTTAGCGGGAGCCTCCTACGAGCAGTACTTC	CASSALAGASYEQYF	TRBV2	TRBJ2-7	TRBD2	few
TGCGCCAGCCGCGGAGCGGTTAGCACAGATACGCAGTATTTT	CASRGAVSTDTQYF	TRBV4-1	TRBJ2-3	.	.
TGCGCCAGCAGCCCAGGGAAGTATAACGCGAACACCGGGGAGCTGTTTTTT	CASSPGKYNANTGELFF	TRBV4-1	TRBJ2-2	.	.
TGTGCCACCAGCAGAGCCGGGACAGGGGGTCGCGGCTACACCTTC	CATSRAGTGGRGYTF	TRBV15	TRBJ1-2	TRBD1	.
TGTGCCAGCAGTCCCTCGAGTGTGCGATACTCACCCCTCCACTTT	CASSPSSVRYSPLHF	TRBV27	TRBJ1-6	.	.
TGTGCCAGCAGCCCCTCCGTGATTAGTTCCTACGAGCAGTACTTC	CASSPSVISSYEQYF	TRBV7-2	TRBJ2-7	.	.
TGTGCCACCATGGGCCAGGGAAGGATGGACACTGAAGCTTTCTTT	CATMGQGRMDTEAFF	TRBV18	TRBJ1-1	.	.
TGTGCCAGCAGTGACCGGGGACAGAACTATGGCTACACCTTC	CASSDRGQNYGYTF	TRBV6-4	TRBJ1-2	TRBD1	.
TGTGCCAGTAGTATGGGACTAGCGGGGGCCAGCTCCTACAATGAGCAGTTCTTC	CASSMGLAGASSYNEQFF	TRBV19	TRBJ2-1	TRBD2	.
TGTGCCAGCAACGTGGCGGGGGGCCCCTACGAGCAGTACTTC	CASNVAGGPYEQYF	TRBV14	TRBJ2-7	TRBD2	.
TGTGCCAGCAGTGTCTTTCTAGCGAGCTCCTACAATGAGCAGTTCTTC	CASSVFLASSYNEQFF	TRBV6-1	TRBJ2-1	.	.
TGTGCCAGTGCCAACAGGGTGGAACAGCCCCAGCATTTT	CASANRVEQPQHF	TRBV19	TRBJ1-5	.	.
TGCAGCGTTGGACAGGCTGGGGCCAACGTCCTGACTTTC	CSVGQAGANVLTF	TRBV29-1	TRBJ2-6	.	.
TGTGCTAGTGGTTTAGCAACGGGAGGTTCCGATGAGCAGTTCTTC	CASGLATGGSDEQFF	TRBV12-5	TRBJ2-1	TRBD2	.
TGTGCCAGCAGCCAAGAGCTAGCGGTCCAAGAGACCCAGTACTTC	CASSQELAVQETQYF	TRBV3-1/TRBV3-2	TRBJ2-5	TRBD2	.
TGTGCCACCAGCAGCCGGGGACAGAAAGAGACCCAGTACTTC	CATSSRGQKETQYF	TRBV15	TRBJ2-5	TRBD1	.
TGTGCCTGGACCCCCAGGGGGGTCGATGAGCAGTTCTTC	CAWTPRGVDEQFF	TRBV30	TRBJ2-1	.	.
TGTGCCACCCAGCCAGCCCGGGACACTGAAGCTTTCTTT	CATQPARDTEAFF	TRBV12-3/TRBV12-4	TRBJ1-1	.	.
TGCAGCGTGAGGGGGAAAGGGGGTGGCTCCTACGAGCAGTACTTC	CSVRGKGGGSYEQYF	TRBV29-1	TRBJ2-7	.	.
TGTGCCAGCAGTTACGGGGCTAGCGGGGGACAAGAGACCCAGTACTTC	CASSYGASGGQETQYF	TRBV6-2/TRBV6-3	TRBJ2-5	TRBD2	.
TGTGCCAGCAGTGAAACACCAACTAATGAAAAACTGTTTTTT	CASSETPTNEKLFF	TRBV6-4	TRBJ1-4	.	.
TGTGCCAGCAGTAAATGGGGAGGCGGCTACAATGAGCAGTTCTTC	CASSKWGGGYNEQFF	TRBV7-2	TRBJ2-1	.	.
TGTGCCAGCAGCCCAGCGGGGCGGGAAGTTGACACCGGGGAGCTGTTTTTT	CASSPAGREVDTGELFF	TRBV11-2	TRBJ2-2	TRBD2	once
TGTGCCAGCAGCCGACGTGACAGGTCTTATGGCTACACCTTC	CASSRRDRSYGYTF	TRBV7-8	TRBJ1-2	.	few
TGTGCCAGCAGCTTCCCGACAGGGGCTGGGGCTGAAGCTTTCTTT	CASSFPTGAGAEAFF	TRBV7-2	TRBJ1-1	TRBD1	many
TGTGCCAGCAGCTCTGGGCCAGGTCAGCCCCAGCATTTT	CASSSGPGQPQHF	TRBV7-8	TRBJ1-5	.	.